This T cell receptor beta chain stems from a study of cytomegalovirus exposure and HLA in healthy donors. Vbeta (60) and Jbeta (13) primers were used in the PCR. TCRdb's copy holds only in-frame clones and misses some; the assay was immunoSEQ multiplex PCR. The sample records roughly 200,000 clones, roughly 10% being singletons. V lost 2 bases and J lost 0, with 10 bases in between. The CDR3 contains 15 residues. The germline CDR1 and CDR2 sequences are SGHAT and FQDESV (reference sequence). This clone was observed a few times. The sequence was collected from a woman in her twenties or thirties in good health and CMV-seropositive. The rearrangement joins TRBV11-1 to TRBJ1-1, with D perhaps TRBD1 (5 bases). Sequenced input: PBMCs. The CDR3 spells CASSLFTRVNTEAFF. Here the CDR3 DNA reads TGTGCCAGCAGCTTATTTACCAGGGTGAACACTGAAGCTTTCTTT. Together with reference TRBV11-1 and TRBJ1-1, the CDR3 gives the full variable domain: EAEVAQSPRYKITEKSQAVAFWCDPISGHATLYWYRQILGQGPELLVQFQDESVVDDSQLPKDRFSAERLKGVDSTLKIQPAELGDSAMYLCASSLFTRVNTEAFFGQGTRLTVV.